This TCR beta chain was identified during a study of T cells in Graves' hyperthyroidism and ophthalmopathy. Study-level information: Blood was drawn when the patient was first diagnosed and still untreated. Study conclusions and caveats: For ophthalmopathy, model prediction preceded onset by a median approximately 6 months. Researchers report that a 13 V-J model separated ophthalmopathy from stable hyperthyroidism.

Patients were aged 18 to 65, had disease duration under 2 months, and had newly diagnosed hyperthyroidism. There are many counts of this clonotype. Its matching antigen is unknown. This CDR3 is built from 14 residues. The V end was cut by 2 bases, the J end by 0 bases, with 8 bases between. Germline-derived CDR1 and CDR2 are MNHNS and SASEGT. Amplification of TCR beta CDR3 regions was performed using RNA transcripts as template. Researchers ran a first-round RT-PCR on the TCR CDR3 using the HTBI primer set. Each CDR3 protein gets one entry after TCRdb re-called the multiplex PCR reads with MiXCR. The sample has fewer than 650,000 distinct CDR3 sequences, 12% to 15% seen once; the top ten hold around 13%.

The V call is TRBV6-1, the J call TRBJ2-7; no clear D gene. The TCR sequence derives from a woman in her 40s with Graves' hyperthyroidism. Sample: blood. Here the CDR3 DNA reads TGTGCCAGCAGTGAAAACCCGGCCTCCTACGAGCAGTACTTC. It encodes CASSENPASYEQYF.